These 17 T cell receptor beta chains share one sample of origin, sequenced in a study of T cell changes during pregnancy in multiple sclerosis. Only in-frame clones appear in the TCRdb table, and some are missing; sequencing was by immunoSEQ multiplex PCR. The sample carries approximately 34,000 clones, over 75% recorded once. The sample in question was CD8+ T cells from peripheral blood mononuclear cells, obtained in the first trimester of pregnancy. Receptors were obtained from a female donor with multiple sclerosis, enrolled in a pregnancy study.

This clone was counted only a few times. V usage is TRBV6-4 and J usage is TRBJ2-1; TRBD2 matches 9 bases. The CDR3 sequence is 14 residues long. Germline trimming cut 3 bases from V and 7 bases from J; bases unmatched to any gene: 4. Germline CDR1 is MRHNA and CDR2 is SNTAGT. DNA for the CDR3: TGTGCCAGCAGTGAAGGACTAGCGAGTAATGAGCAGTTCTTC. It codes for CASSEGLASNEQFF.

The sample holds one count of this clone. The V gene is TRBV4-3, the J gene TRBJ2-5; 8 nucleotides agree with TRBD1. Germline-derived CDR1 and CDR2 are LGHNA and YSLEER. The CDR3 has 15 amino acids. J was trimmed by 5 bases and V by 3 bases; bases with no gene match: 8. The chain's CDR3 is CASSQATGAGETQYF. The CDR3 region has the DNA TGCGCCAGCAGCCAGGCGACAGGGGCAGGGGAGACCCAGTACTTC.

This clone has just one count. The V gene is TRBV27, the J gene TRBJ2-7, with 7 bases matching TRBD1. With V trimmed by 2 bases and J by 4 bases, 14 bases remained unmatched. The CDR3 runs to 17 residues. Germline V gene lookup returns CDR1 MNHEY and CDR2 SMNVEV (reference sequence). CDR3 residues: CASSLVGNRGLAYEQYF. CDR3 DNA sequence: TGTGCCAGCAGTTTAGTAGGGAACAGGGGCCTTGCGTACGAGCAGTACTTC.

V is TRBV18 and J is TRBJ2-7, with D possibly matching TRBD2 (6 bases). The CDR3 runs 16 residues. Germline V lookup: CDR1 KGHSH, CDR2 LQKENI. Trimming took 4 bases from V and 2 from J, leaving 18 bases between them. The CDR3 bases are TGTGCCAGCTCACAGAGCATGTGGGACTCCACCTACGAGCAGTACTTC. This codes for CASSQSMWDSTYEQYF.

The gene calls are TRBV5-1 and TRBJ2-1, with D maybe TRBD1 (5 bases). Trimming removed 1 base at V and 0 bases at J, with 11 bases between. The CDR3 loop spans 16 amino acids. The germline gives CDR1 SGHRS, CDR2 YFSETQ. CDR3 amino acids: CASSLTRASSYNEQFF. The CDR3 DNA reads as TGCGCCAGCAGCTTGACCAGGGCCAGCTCCTACAATGAGCAGTTCTTC.

This clone came up a few times. The rearrangement links TRBV7-8 to TRBJ2-1; 11 bases agree with TRBD2. V was pared by 1 base and J by 8 bases, with 7 bases of the junction left unmatched. There are 16 residues in the CDR3. Per the germline V gene, CDR1 is SGHVS and CDR2 is FQNEAQ. The CDR3 nucleotides are TGTGCCAGCAGCTTAGTAGTGACTAGCGGGATCGATGAGCAGTTCTTC. It encodes CASSLVVTSGIDEQFF. Full variable domain (remainder filled in from reference TRBV7-8 and TRBJ2-1): GAGVSQSPRYKVAKRGQDVALRCDPISGHVSLFWYQQALGQGPEFLTYFQNEAQLDKSGLPSDRFFAERPEGSVSTLKIQRTQQEDSAVYLCASSLVVTSGIDEQFFGPGTRLTVL.

The rearrangement joins TRBV5-4 to TRBJ2-7, with 10 bases identical to TRBD2. CDR1 is SGHNT and CDR2 is YYREEE in the germline V gene (reference sequence). V shed 2 bases, J shed 3 bases, and the junction held 2 bases outside the gene matches. This CDR3 has 14 residues. In DNA form, the CDR3 reads TGTGCCAGCAGCTTAACTAGCGGGGTCTACGAGCAGTACTTC. Translation gives CASSLTSGVYEQYF.

The rearrangement uses TRBV18 and TRBJ2-7, with D possibly being TRBD1 (5 bases). The CDR3 length is 18 residues. CDR1 KGHSH and CDR2 LQKENI come from the germline V gene. V gave up 4 bases and J gave up 4 bases, with 26 bases separating them. The CDR3 DNA follows: TGTGCCAGCTCACACTCGATAGATAAGGGGTCCTACCTTTACGAGCAGTACTTC. Its protein is CASSHSIDKGSYLYEQYF.

The chain employs TRBV18 and TRBJ2-7, with TRBD1 matching over 8 bases. V gave up 6 bases and J gave up 4 bases; unmatched junction bases: 17. Looked up from germline, CDR1 is KGHSH and CDR2 is LQKENI. CDR3 length: 17 amino acids. CDR3: CASSGQGRRLGGYEQYF. CDR3 coding DNA: TGTGCCAGCTCCGGACAGGGAAGGCGACTAGGAGGATACGAGCAGTACTTC.

V usage is TRBV7-9 and J usage is TRBJ2-1, with D perhaps TRBD2 (6 bases). Trimming pared 2 bases from V and 7 bases from J, leaving 15 bases between. The CDR3 runs to 15 residues. Germline V gene data show CDR1 as SEHNR and CDR2 as FQNEAQ (reference sequence). The CDR3 loop reads CASSLISAGGNEQFF. CDR3 bases: TGTGCCAGCAGCTTAATATCAGCGGGTGGGAATGAGCAGTTCTTC. Full variable domain (remainder filled in from reference TRBV7-9 and TRBJ2-1): DTGVSQNPRHKITKRGQNVTFRCDPISEHNRLYWYRQTLGQGPEFLTYFQNEAQLEKSRLLSDRFSAERPKGSFSTLEIQRTEQGDSAMYLCASSLISAGGNEQFFGPGTRLTVL.

V usage is TRBV7-8 and J usage is TRBJ2-7; perhaps TRBD2 as D (6 bases). Trimming took off 3 bases at V and 2 bases at J, with 11 bases between the two ends. CDR3 length equals 14 residues. Germline V gene sequence: CDR1 SGHVS, CDR2 FQNEAQ. The CDR3, as DNA: TGTGCCAGCAGCTTGGGGACTGGACCCTACGAGCAGTACTTC. It codes for CASSLGTGPYEQYF. Variable domain in full (rest from reference TRBV7-8 and TRBJ2-7): GAGVSQSPRYKVAKRGQDVALRCDPISGHVSLFWYQQALGQGPEFLTYFQNEAQLDKSGLPSDRFFAERPEGSVSTLKIQRTQQEDSAVYLCASSLGTGPYEQYFGPGTRLTVT.

The chain couples TRBV7-9 to TRBJ1-1, with a possible D match to TRBD1 (5 bases). V lost 1 base and J 0 bases, leaving 6 bases between the germline ends. There are 14 residues in the CDR3. Germline V CDR1 and CDR2: SEHNR, FQNEAQ (reference sequence). The DNA of the CDR3 is TGTGCCAGCAGCTTAGGACAGATGAACACTGAAGCTTTCTTT. Its translation is CASSLGQMNTEAFF.

The rearrangement links TRBV13 to TRBJ2-3; TRBD2 might be the D (6 bases). The V and J ends lost 4 bases and 6 bases respectively, with 26 bases between them. Germline lookup yields CDR1 PRHDT and CDR2 FYEKMQ (reference sequence). The CDR3 length is 18 residues. As DNA, the CDR3 is TGTGCCAGCAGCTCTATAGCCCAAGCGGGCCCCAGGATGGATACGCAGTATTTT. Translated: CASSSIAQAGPRMDTQYF.

This sequence joins TRBV7-2 and TRBJ2-1, with TRBD2 matching over 7 bases. Germline-derived CDR1 and CDR2 are SGHTA and FQGNSA. The junction had 4 bases not matched to a gene; V was cut back by 1 base and J by 4 bases. The CDR3 runs to 15 residues. The CDR3 DNA reads TGTGCCAGCAGCTTAGACGCGGGAGCTTACAATGAGCAGTTCTTC. The encoded protein is CASSLDAGAYNEQFF.

On this clone itself: Other DNA sequences in this sample translate to the same CDR3. CDR3 sequence reads: CASSPSGSGANVLTF. The CDR3 nucleotides read TGTGCCAGCAGTCCCTCAGGGTCTGGGGCCAACGTCCTGACTTTC. The chain uses TRBV27 and TRBJ2-6; D is perhaps TRBD1 (5 bases). The CDR3 contains 15 residues. Per germline, CDR1 MNHEY and CDR2 SMNVEV (reference sequence). V shed 5 bases and J shed 1 base, with 9 bases lying between them.

This clone was observed a few times. The gene calls are TRBV27 and TRBJ2-1; 9 bases align to TRBD1. Germline V gives CDR1 MNHEY, CDR2 SMNVEV (reference sequence). CDR3 size: 13 residues. Unmatched junction bases numbered 7, after V lost 4 bases and J lost 12 bases. The CDR3 DNA follows: TGTGCCAGCAGTTCAGGGACAGGGTTCGGGCAGTTCTTC. It encodes CASSSGTGFGQFF.

V is TRBV27 and J is TRBJ2-7, with TRBD1 matching 12 bases. This CDR3 is 19 amino acids long. Looked up from germline, CDR1 is MNHEY and CDR2 is SMNVEV (reference sequence). After removal of 5 bases from V and 3 bases from J, the junction contained 17 bases not matched to a gene. CDR3 residues: CASSPKGTGGDPAYYEQYF. The CDR3 bases are TGTGCCAGCAGTCCGAAGGGGACAGGGGGCGATCCGGCCTACTACGAGCAGTACTTC.